This TCR beta chain was identified in a study of identical twins. Using its own MiXCR run on the 5' RACE reads, TCRdb lists one record per CDR3 protein. The table shows 750,000 to 950,000 distinct CDR3 sequences, with more than 9% occurring only once. The ends lost 3 bases at V and 2 bases at J; junction bases unmatched: 9. The CDR3 length is 18 residues. Comments on this clonotype: Its antigen is still unknown.

Study-wide results and caveats: Insertions were reduced in abundant cord blood beta clonotypes but not in memory repertoires. Researchers reported excess low generation probability among twin-shared out-of-frame alpha sequences.

Everyone who gave samples was a healthy Caucasian. These data were also reused for a study on yellow fever vaccine responses in identical twins.

V gene TRBV12-3 or TRBV12-4 combines with J gene TRBJ2-2, with 10 bases that match TRBD2. The sequence was collected from a woman in her late teens or twenties in good health. Sequenced sample: PBMCs. CDR3: CASSFSPSGSPNTGELFF. CDR3 sequence (DNA): TGTGCCAGCAGTTTCAGTCCTAGCGGGAGCCCAAACACCGGGGAGCTGTTTTTT.